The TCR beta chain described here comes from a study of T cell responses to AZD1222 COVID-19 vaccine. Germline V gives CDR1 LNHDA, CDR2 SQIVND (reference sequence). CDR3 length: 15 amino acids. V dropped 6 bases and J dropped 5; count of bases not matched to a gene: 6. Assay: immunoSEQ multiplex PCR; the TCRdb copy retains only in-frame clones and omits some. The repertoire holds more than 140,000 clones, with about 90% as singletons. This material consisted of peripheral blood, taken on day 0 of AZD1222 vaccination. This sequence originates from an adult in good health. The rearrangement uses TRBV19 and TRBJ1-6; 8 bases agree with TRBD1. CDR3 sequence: CASRADRADNSPLHF. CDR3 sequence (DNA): TGTGCCAGTAGGGCGGACAGGGCGGATAATTCACCCCTCCACTTT.